These T cell receptor beta chains were read from a single sample in a study of shared clonotypes between healthy human individuals. Method: immunoSEQ multiplex PCR; TCRdb's copy keeps in-frame clones and lacks some. The data hold about 2.2 million clones, with 90% to 95% observed a single time. The specimen sequenced was naive CD8+ T cells from PBMCs. These receptors were obtained from a man between 18 and 35 years old in good health. Some clones in this sample may be carry-over from other donors' samples. Both conserved end residues are part of each CDR3. The D gene is left open where the match is weak.

D: .; V: TRBV29-1; J: TRBJ2-7; CDR3: CSVVQGDYEQYF; DNA: TGCAGCGTTGTCCAGGGCGACTACGAGCAGTACTTC
D: TRBD1; V: TRBV19; J: TRBJ2-1; CDR3: CASSPGQVPFF; DNA: TGTGCCAGTAGTCCCGGACAGGTTCCGTTCTTC
D: .; V: TRBV4-1; J: TRBJ1-4; CDR3: CASSQEETGVSTNEKLFF; DNA: TGCGCCAGCAGCCAAGAGGAGACAGGAGTCTCAACTAATGAAAAACTGTTTTTT
D: TRBD2; V: TRBV4-3; J: TRBJ2-2; CDR3: CASSQGSGSLIPGELFF; DNA: TGCGCCAGCAGCCAAGGAAGCGGGAGTTTGATCCCCGGGGAGCTGTTTTTT
D: TRBD2; V: TRBV10-3; J: TRBJ2-1; CDR3: CAISSGGGRNNEQFF; DNA: TGTGCCATCAGCTCGGGGGGCGGGAGGAACAATGAGCAGTTCTTC
D: .; V: TRBV28; J: TRBJ1-4; CDR3: CASSVGLGNEKLFF; DNA: TGTGCCAGCAGTGTGGGATTGGGGAATGAAAAACTGTTTTTT
D: TRBD2; V: TRBV28; J: TRBJ2-2; CDR3: CASSRTAGGNRELFF; DNA: TGTGCCAGCAGCCGCACTGCGGGGGGGAATAGGGAGCTGTTTTTT
D: .; V: TRBV4-1; J: TRBJ1-6; CDR3: CASSHLNSPLHF; DNA: TGCGCCAGCAGCCACTTAAATTCACCCCTCCACTTT
D: .; V: TRBV4-3; J: TRBJ2-2; CDR3: CASSPLRSGLWSGELFF; DNA: TGCGCCAGCAGCCCATTGAGGAGTGGCCTGTGGTCCGGGGAGCTGTTTTTT
D: TRBD2; V: TRBV29-1; J: TRBJ2-1; CDR3: CSARGLAGGAHGDEQFF; DNA: TGCAGCGCCCGAGGACTAGCGGGCGGGGCCCACGGCGATGAGCAGTTCTTC
D: .; V: TRBV5-1; J: TRBJ1-1; CDR3: CASSLAGPEAFF; DNA: TGCGCCAGCAGCTTGGCCGGGCCTGAAGCTTTCTTT
D: TRBD2; V: TRBV7-9; J: TRBJ2-7; CDR3: CASSTPGGVDEQYF; DNA: TGTGCCAGCAGCACTCCCGGGGGGGTCGACGAGCAGTACTTC
D: TRBD2; V: TRBV11-3; J: TRBJ2-1; CDR3: CASRHGLAGARNNEQFF; DNA: TGTGCCAGCAGACACGGACTAGCGGGAGCGAGAAACAATGAGCAGTTCTTC
D: .; V: TRBV7-9; J: TRBJ1-2; CDR3: CASSLVLGGYGYTF; DNA: TGTGCCAGCAGCTTAGTCCTCGGGGGCTATGGCTACACCTTC
D: TRBD1; V: TRBV4-1; J: TRBJ2-7; CDR3: CASSLRDRRSGGYEQYF; DNA: TGCGCCAGCAGCCTCCGGGACAGGCGCTCCGGGGGCTACGAGCAGTACTTC
D: TRBD2; V: TRBV7-9; J: TRBJ2-1; CDR3: CASSPLRLADYNEQFF; DNA: TGTGCCAGCAGCCCGCTTCGACTAGCGGATTACAATGAGCAGTTCTTC
D: .; V: TRBV19; J: TRBJ2-2; CDR3: CASRGQGYAGGGITGELFF; DNA: TGTGCCAGTAGGGGACAGGGATATGCGGGAGGTGGTATTACCGGGGAGCTGTTTTTT
D: .; V: TRBV11-3; J: TRBJ1-2; CDR3: CARTGHQEGYTF; DNA: TGTGCCAGGACCGGACACCAAGAGGGCTACACCTTC
D: TRBD2; V: TRBV28; J: TRBJ2-5; CDR3: CASSSPYPRTSGQETQYF; DNA: TGTGCCAGCAGCTCGCCCTACCCTCGGACTAGCGGACAAGAGACCCAGTACTTC
D: .; V: TRBV19; J: TRBJ1-1; CDR3: CASGLGKNTEAFF; DNA: TGTGCCAGTGGATTGGGGAAGAACACTGAAGCTTTCTTT
D: .; V: TRBV29-1; J: TRBJ2-7; CDR3: CSVEEGGQYF; DNA: TGCAGCGTTGAAGAAGGGGGGCAGTACTTC
D: .; V: TRBV27; J: TRBJ2-3; CDR3: CASKEQGDYTDTQYF; DNA: TGTGCCAGCAAGGAACAGGGAGATTACACAGATACGCAGTATTTT
D: .; V: TRBV27; J: TRBJ2-7; CDR3: CASSLSAPGGQYF; DNA: TGTGCCAGCAGTTTATCGGCCCCCGGTGGGCAGTACTTC
D: .; V: TRBV27; J: TRBJ2-1; CDR3: CASRDSLLGSYNEQFF; DNA: TGTGCCAGCAGGGATAGCCTCCTTGGGTCCTACAATGAGCAGTTCTTC
D: TRBD2; V: TRBV6-6; J: TRBJ2-3; CDR3: CASSYWASGPPDTQYF; DNA: TGTGCCAGCAGTTACTGGGCTAGCGGGCCTCCAGATACGCAGTATTTT
D: TRBD2; V: TRBV29-1; J: TRBJ2-7; CDR3: CSVITSGSYEQYF; DNA: TGCAGCGTTATAACTAGCGGGAGTTACGAGCAGTACTTC
D: .; V: TRBV28; J: TRBJ2-2; CDR3: CASSLVLPAGELFF; DNA: TGTGCCAGCAGTTTAGTCCTCCCAGCCGGGGAGCTGTTTTTT
D: .; V: TRBV29-1; J: TRBJ2-3; CDR3: CRGDTQYF; DNA: TGCAGAGGAGATACGCAGTATTTT
D: .; V: TRBV7-9; J: TRBJ1-1; CDR3: CASSLRGESTEAFF; DNA: TGTGCCAGCAGCTTACGGGGTGAGTCCACTGAAGCTTTCTTT
D: TRBD1; V: TRBV28; J: TRBJ1-5; CDR3: CAIEDTDRGTNQPQHF; DNA: TGTGCCATCGAAGACACCGACAGGGGGACAAATCAGCCCCAGCATTTT
D: TRBD2; V: TRBV6-5; J: TRBJ2-1; CDR3: CASRKSGSSYNEQFF; DNA: TGTGCCAGCAGAAAAAGCGGGAGCTCCTACAATGAGCAGTTCTTC
D: .; V: TRBV6-6; J: TRBJ2-7; CDR3: CASSYSRSGHEQYF; DNA: TGTGCCAGCAGTTACTCGAGGAGCGGCCACGAGCAGTACTTC
D: .; V: TRBV27; J: TRBJ1-1; CDR3: CAGSSPDSEAFF; DNA: TGTGCCGGCAGTTCCCCGGACAGTGAAGCTTTCTTT
D: .; V: TRBV11-2; J: TRBJ2-1; CDR3: CASSPLMGDEQFF; DNA: TGTGCCAGCAGCCCCCTGATGGGGGATGAGCAGTTCTTC
D: .; V: TRBV28; J: TRBJ2-7; CDR3: CASSLTGFSYEQYF; DNA: TGTGCCAGCAGCCTGACAGGTTTCTCCTACGAGCAGTACTTC
D: .; V: TRBV2; J: TRBJ2-7; CDR3: CATRLGGGDEQYF; DNA: TGTGCCACCAGGCTCGGCGGAGGGGACGAGCAGTACTTC
D: TRBD2; V: TRBV29-1; J: TRBJ2-1; CDR3: CSVEEVPAGLNEQFF; DNA: TGCAGCGTTGAAGAAGTCCCAGCGGGATTGAATGAGCAGTTCTTC
D: TRBD1; V: TRBV5-1; J: TRBJ2-7; CDR3: CASSRDRGPYEQYF; DNA: TGCGCCAGCAGCCGGGACAGGGGGCCTTACGAGCAGTACTTC
D: TRBD2; V: TRBV15; J: TRBJ2-6; CDR3: CATSRDGLVGANVLTF; DNA: TGTGCCACCAGCAGAGACGGACTAGTTGGGGCCAACGTCCTGACTTTC
D: .; V: TRBV5-8; J: TRBJ1-1; CDR3: CASSLGFLNTEAFF; DNA: TGTGCCAGCAGCTTGGGGTTCTTGAACACTGAAGCTTTCTTT
D: .; V: TRBV7-6; J: TRBJ1-2; CDR3: CASSLRPDHYGYTF; DNA: TGTGCCAGCAGCTTACGTCCAGATCACTATGGCTACACCTTC
D: TRBD1; V: TRBV7-9; J: TRBJ2-7; CDR3: CASSLYETGESYEQYF; DNA: TGTGCCAGCAGCCTGTATGAGACAGGGGAATCCTACGAGCAGTACTTC
D: .; V: TRBV11-2; J: TRBJ2-1; CDR3: CASSPALFNEQFF; DNA: TGTGCCAGCAGCCCGGCTCTTTTCAATGAGCAGTTCTTC
D: .; V: TRBV29-1; J: TRBJ2-5; CDR3: CSVVVGLPETQYF; DNA: TGCAGCGTTGTGGTCGGCCTTCCGGAGACCCAGTACTTC
D: .; V: TRBV7-2; J: TRBJ2-1; CDR3: CASSYGMGYNEQFF; DNA: TGTGCCAGCAGCTACGGGATGGGGTACAATGAGCAGTTCTTC
D: TRBD2; V: TRBV5-6; J: TRBJ2-7; CDR3: CASSLPSGSSYEQYF; DNA: TGTGCCAGCAGCTTGCCTAGCGGGAGCTCCTACGAGCAGTACTTC
D: TRBD2; V: TRBV4-3; J: TRBJ2-7; CDR3: CASSQERAGGYEQYF; DNA: TGCGCCAGCAGCCAAGAGCGAGCGGGAGGGTACGAGCAGTACTTC
D: .; V: TRBV4-1; J: TRBJ2-1; CDR3: CASSPLGFNEQFF; DNA: TGCGCCAGCAGCCCTCTGGGATTCAATGAGCAGTTCTTC
D: .; V: TRBV10-3; J: TRBJ1-5; CDR3: CAISEAGANQPQHF; DNA: TGTGCCATCAGTGAGGCAGGGGCCAATCAGCCCCAGCATTTT
D: TRBD1; V: TRBV18; J: TRBJ2-7; CDR3: CASSSVRDRVYEQYF; DNA: TGTGCCAGCTCTAGCGTCCGGGACAGAGTTTACGAGCAGTACTTC
D: TRBD1; V: TRBV7-6; J: TRBJ1-1; CDR3: CASSPTTGGDTEAFF; DNA: TGTGCCAGCAGCCCAACTACAGGGGGAGACACTGAAGCTTTCTTT